The entry that follows covers one T cell receptor beta chain sequence. The record originates from a study of Graves' ophthalmopathy and Graves' hyperthyroidism. Using RNA transcripts, the TCR beta CDR3 regions were amplified. HTBI-primed first-round RT-PCR preceded second-round multiplex PCR. In TCRdb, the multiplex PCR reads were re-called with MiXCR into one record per CDR3 protein. The profile shows 900,000 to 1,200,000 distinct CDR3 sequences, about 38% of them singletons. CDR1 and CDR2 (germline): KGHDR, SFDVKD. V lost 4 bases to trimming and J lost 9 bases, with 11 bases between them. The CDR3 loop spans 13 amino acids.

Sequenced: peripheral blood or thyroid tissue (not recorded which). The receptor's source is an adult man with Graves' hyperthyroidism. The rearrangement uses TRBV24-1 and TRBJ2-2, with D hard to call. In DNA form, the CDR3 reads TGTGCCACCAGTGACGGCGAGGTCCGGGAGCTGTTTTTT. Protein: CATSDGEVRELFF.